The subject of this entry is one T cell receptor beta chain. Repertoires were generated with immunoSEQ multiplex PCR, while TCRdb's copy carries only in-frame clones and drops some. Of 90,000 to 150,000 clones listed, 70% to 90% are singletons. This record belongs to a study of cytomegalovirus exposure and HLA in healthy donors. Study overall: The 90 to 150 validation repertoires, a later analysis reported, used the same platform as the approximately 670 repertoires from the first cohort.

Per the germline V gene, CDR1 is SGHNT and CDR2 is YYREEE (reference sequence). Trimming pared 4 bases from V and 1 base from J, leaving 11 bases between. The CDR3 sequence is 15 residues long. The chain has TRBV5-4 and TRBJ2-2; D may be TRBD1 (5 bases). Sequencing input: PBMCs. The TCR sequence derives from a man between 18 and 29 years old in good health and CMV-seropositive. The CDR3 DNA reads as TGTGCCAGCAGCGGCAAACAGGTGAACACCGGGGAGCTGTTTTTT. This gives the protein CASSGKQVNTGELFF. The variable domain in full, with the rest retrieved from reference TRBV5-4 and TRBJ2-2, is ETGVTQSPTHLIKTRGQQVTLRCSSQSGHNTVSWYQQALGQGPQFIFQYYREEENGRGNFPPRFSGLQFPNYSSELNVNALELDDSALYLCASSGKQVNTGELFFGEGSRLTVL.